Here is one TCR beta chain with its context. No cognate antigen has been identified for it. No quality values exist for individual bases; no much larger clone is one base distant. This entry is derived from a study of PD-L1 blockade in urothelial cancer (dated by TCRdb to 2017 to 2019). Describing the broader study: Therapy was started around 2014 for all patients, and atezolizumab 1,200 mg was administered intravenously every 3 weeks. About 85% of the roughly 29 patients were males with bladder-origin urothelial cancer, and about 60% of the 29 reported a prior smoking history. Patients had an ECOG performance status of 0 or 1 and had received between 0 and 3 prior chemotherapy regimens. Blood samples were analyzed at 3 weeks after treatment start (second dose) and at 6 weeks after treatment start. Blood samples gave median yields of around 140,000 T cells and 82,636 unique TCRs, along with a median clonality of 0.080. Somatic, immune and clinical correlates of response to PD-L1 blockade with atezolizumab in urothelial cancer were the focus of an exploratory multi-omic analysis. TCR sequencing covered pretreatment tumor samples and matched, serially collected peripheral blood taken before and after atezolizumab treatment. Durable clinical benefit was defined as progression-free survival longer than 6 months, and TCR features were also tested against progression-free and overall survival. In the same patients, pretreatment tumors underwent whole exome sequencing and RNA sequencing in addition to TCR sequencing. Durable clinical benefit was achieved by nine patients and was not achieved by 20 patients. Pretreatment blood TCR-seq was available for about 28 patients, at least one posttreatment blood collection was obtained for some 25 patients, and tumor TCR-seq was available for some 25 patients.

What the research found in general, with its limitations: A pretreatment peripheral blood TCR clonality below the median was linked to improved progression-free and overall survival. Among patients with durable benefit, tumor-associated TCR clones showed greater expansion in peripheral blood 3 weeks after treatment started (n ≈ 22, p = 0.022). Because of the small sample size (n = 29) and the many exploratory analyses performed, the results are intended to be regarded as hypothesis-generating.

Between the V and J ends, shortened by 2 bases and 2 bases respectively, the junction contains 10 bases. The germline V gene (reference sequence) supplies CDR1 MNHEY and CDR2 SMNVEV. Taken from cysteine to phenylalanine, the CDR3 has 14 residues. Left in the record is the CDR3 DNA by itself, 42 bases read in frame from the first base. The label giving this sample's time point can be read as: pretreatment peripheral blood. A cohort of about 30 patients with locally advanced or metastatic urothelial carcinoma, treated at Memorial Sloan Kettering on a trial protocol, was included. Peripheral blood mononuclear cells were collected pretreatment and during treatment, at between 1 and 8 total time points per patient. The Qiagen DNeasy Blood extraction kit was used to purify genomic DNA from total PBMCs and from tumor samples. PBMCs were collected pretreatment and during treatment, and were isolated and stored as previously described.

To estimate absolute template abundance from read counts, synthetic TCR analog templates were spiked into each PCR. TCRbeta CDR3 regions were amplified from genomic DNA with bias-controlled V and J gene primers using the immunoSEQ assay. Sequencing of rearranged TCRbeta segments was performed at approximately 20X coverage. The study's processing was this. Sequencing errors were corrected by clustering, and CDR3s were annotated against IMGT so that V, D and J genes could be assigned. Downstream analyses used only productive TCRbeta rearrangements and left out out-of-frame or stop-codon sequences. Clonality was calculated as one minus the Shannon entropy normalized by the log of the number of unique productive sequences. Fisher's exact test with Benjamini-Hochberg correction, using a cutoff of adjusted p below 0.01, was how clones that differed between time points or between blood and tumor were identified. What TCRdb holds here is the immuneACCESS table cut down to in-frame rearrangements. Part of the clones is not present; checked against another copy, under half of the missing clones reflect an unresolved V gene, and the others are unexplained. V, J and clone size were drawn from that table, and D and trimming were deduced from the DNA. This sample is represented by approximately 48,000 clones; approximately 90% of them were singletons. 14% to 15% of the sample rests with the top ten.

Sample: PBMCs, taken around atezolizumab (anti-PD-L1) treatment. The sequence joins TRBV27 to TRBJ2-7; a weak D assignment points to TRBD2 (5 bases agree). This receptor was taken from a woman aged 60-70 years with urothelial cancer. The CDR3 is CASSLIGSAYEQYF. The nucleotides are TGTGCCAGCAGTTTAATCGGTAGCGCCTACGAGCAGTACTTC.